The next 13 T cell receptor beta chains were all read from a single sample in a study of blood T cell repertoires in COVID-19. The table came from immunoSEQ multiplex PCR; TCRdb's copy has only in-frame clones and leaves some out. This sample has under 300,000 clones, with 70% to 85% found just once. The specimen was peripheral blood. The receptor source for this set is a woman of 80 years or more with acute or convalescent COVID-19.

V is TRBV5-5 and J is TRBJ2-2, with D possibly matching TRBD1 (6 bases). This CDR3 region has 15 residues. V lost 4 bases to trimming and J lost 1 base, with 11 bases between them. The germline V gene encodes CDR1 SGHKS and CDR2 YYEKEE (reference sequence). The DNA for the CDR3 is TGTGCCAGCAGCAAAACGGGACAGAACACCGGGGAGCTGTTTTTT. The encoded protein is CASSKTGQNTGELFF.

The rearrangement links TRBV11-3 to TRBJ2-3; 7 bases match TRBD2. The CDR3 contains 12 residues. Germline V CDR1 and CDR2: SGHNT, YENEEA. J was trimmed by 9 bases and V by 5 bases; bases with no gene match: 5. The CDR3 nucleotides read TGTGCCAGCAGCCTCGGGGGGAACACGCAGTATTTT. Encoded protein: CASSLGGNTQYF.

This sequence joins TRBV11-2 and TRBJ2-7, with a weak D call TRBD2 (5 bases). The V gene's germline CDR1 is SGHAT and CDR2 FQNNGV. This CDR3 has 15 amino acids. V shed 4 bases and J shed 4 bases, with 17 bases lying between them. Here the CDR3 reads CASSYGPGTTYEQYF. CDR3 in DNA: TGTGCCAGCAGCTATGGGCCGGGAACCACTTACGAGCAGTACTTC.

The chain recombines TRBV5-1 with TRBJ2-1; 7 positions agree with TRBD2. Trimming cost V 5 bases and J 0 bases; bases outside gene matches: 8. Germline V gene lookup returns CDR1 SGHRS and CDR2 YFSETQ. The CDR3 contains 16 residues. As DNA, the CDR3 is TGCGCCAGCAGAAACGGGGGGTCGAGCTCCTACAATGAGCAGTTCTTC. Its translation: CASRNGGSSSYNEQFF. The variable domain in full, with the rest retrieved from reference TRBV5-1 and TRBJ2-1, is KAGVTQTPRYLIKTRGQQVTLSCSPISGHRSVSWYQQTPGQGLQFLFEYFSETQRNKGNFPGRFSGRQFSNSRSEMNVSTLELGDSALYLCASRNGGSSSYNEQFFGPGTRLTVL.

CDR3 protein: CASSHRTSGSRNEQFF. CDR3 DNA: TGTGCCAGCAGCCATCGGACTAGCGGGAGTCGCAATGAGCAGTTCTTC. This chain links TRBV7-9 with TRBJ2-1, with 13 positions matching TRBD2. This CDR3 comprises 16 residues. Germline V gene data show CDR1 as SEHNR and CDR2 as FQNEAQ (reference sequence). V shed 5 bases and J 6 bases; nucleotides not matched to a gene: 7. Variable domain in full (rest from reference TRBV7-9 and TRBJ2-1): DTGVSQNPRHKITKRGQNVTFRCDPISEHNRLYWYRQTLGQGPEFLTYFQNEAQLEKSRLLSDRFSAERPKGSFSTLEIQRTEQGDSAMYLCASSHRTSGSRNEQFFGPGTRLTVL.

This chain joins TRBV6-2 or TRBV6-3 and TRBJ2-2; 11 nucleotides match TRBD2. Germline lookup yields CDR1 MNHEY and CDR2 SVGEGT. This CDR3 is built from 16 residues. The V segment lost 4 bases and the J segment 5 bases; nucleotides outside the gene matches: 6. The chain's CDR3 is CASSSLAGAGTGELFF. In nucleotides, the CDR3 is TGTGCCAGCAGTTCACTAGCGGGAGCTGGAACCGGGGAGCTGTTTTTT.

The rearrangement joins TRBV5-8 to TRBJ2-3, with 8 bases lining up with TRBD2. Germline-derived CDR1 and CDR2 are SGHTS and YDEGEE. J gave up 5 bases and V 4 bases, and 9 bases lay outside the gene matches. The CDR3 has 15 amino acids. The CDR3 is CASSLGTSSQDTQYF. The CDR3, as DNA: TGTGCCAGCAGCCTAGGGACTAGTAGTCAAGATACGCAGTATTTT.

The J gene is TRBJ2-4, the V gene TRBV7-9; no clear D gene. The germline V gene encodes CDR1 SEHNR and CDR2 FQNEAQ (reference sequence). The CDR3 extends over 15 amino acids. Trimming pared 5 bases from V and 0 bases from J, leaving 11 bases between. The CDR3 DNA reads TGTGCCAGCAGCAATGACATCTTAGCCAAAAACATTCAGTACTTC. Protein sequence: CASSNDILAKNIQYF. Full variable domain (rest looked up from reference TRBV7-9 and TRBJ2-4): DTGVSQNPRHKITKRGQNVTFRCDPISEHNRLYWYRQTLGQGPEFLTYFQNEAQLEKSRLLSDRFSAERPKGSFSTLEIQRTEQGDSAMYLCASSNDILAKNIQYFGAGTRLSVL.

The chain joins TRBV12-3 or TRBV12-4 to TRBJ2-1; D gene ambiguous. The CDR3 consists of 12 residues. Trimming left V 5 bases short and J 6 bases short, with 8 bases between. CDR3 coding DNA: TGTGCCAGCAGTAGATACAGCAATGAGCAGTTCTTC. Translation gives CASSRYSNEQFF.

This clone has a single count. Other DNA sequences in the same sample also yield this CDR3. CDR3 bases: TGCGCCAGCAGCCAAATAGGGGGTGAGACCCAGTACTTC. It encodes CASSQIGGETQYF. The chain combines TRBV4-1 with TRBJ2-5, with D possibly matching TRBD1 (6 bases). Germline V lookup: CDR1 MGHRA, CDR2 YSYEKL. The CDR3 is 13 amino acids. The V and J ends lost 2 bases and 5 bases respectively, with 9 bases between them.

The V gene is TRBV15, the J gene TRBJ1-1; D is uncertain. V shed 1 base and J shed 4 bases, with 7 bases lying between them. The germline gives CDR1 LNHNV, CDR2 YYDKDF (reference sequence). The CDR3 length is 13 residues. The CDR3 nucleotides read TGTGCCACCAGCAGAGGGGAGATCACTGAAGCTTTCTTT. This codes for CATSRGEITEAFF.

This rearrangement joins TRBV5-1 to TRBJ1-2; 10 positions agree with TRBD1. CDR3 length: 14 residues. From germline, CDR1 is SGHRS and CDR2 YFSETQ. V was clipped by 4 bases and J by 6 bases; unmatched bases: 6. CDR3 region: CASSRGQGVDGYTF. The CDR3, as DNA: TGCGCCAGCAGCCGTGGACAGGGGGTCGATGGCTACACCTTC.

The rearrangement joins TRBV6-2 or TRBV6-3 to TRBJ1-1, with 7 bases identical to TRBD1. CDR1 is MNHEY, CDR2 SVGEGT, per germline. The CDR3 extends over 15 amino acids. After removal of 0 bases from V and 3 bases from J, the junction contained 4 bases not matched to a gene. The DNA for the CDR3 is TGTGCCAGCAGTTACTCTCGTCAGGGGGACACTGAAGCTTTCTTT. Its protein product is CASSYSRQGDTEAFF.